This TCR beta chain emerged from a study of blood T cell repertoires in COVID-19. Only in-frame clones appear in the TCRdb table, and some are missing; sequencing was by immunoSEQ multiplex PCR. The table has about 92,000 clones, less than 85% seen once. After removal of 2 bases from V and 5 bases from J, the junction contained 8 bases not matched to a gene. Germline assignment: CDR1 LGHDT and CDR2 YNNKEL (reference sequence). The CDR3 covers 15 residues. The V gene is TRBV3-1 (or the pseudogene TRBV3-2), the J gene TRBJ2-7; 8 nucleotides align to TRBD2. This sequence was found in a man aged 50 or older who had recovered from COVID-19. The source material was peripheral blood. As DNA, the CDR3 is TGTGCCAGCAGCCAACTGAGCGGGAGAATCCACGAGCAGTACTTC. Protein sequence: CASSQLSGRIHEQYF.